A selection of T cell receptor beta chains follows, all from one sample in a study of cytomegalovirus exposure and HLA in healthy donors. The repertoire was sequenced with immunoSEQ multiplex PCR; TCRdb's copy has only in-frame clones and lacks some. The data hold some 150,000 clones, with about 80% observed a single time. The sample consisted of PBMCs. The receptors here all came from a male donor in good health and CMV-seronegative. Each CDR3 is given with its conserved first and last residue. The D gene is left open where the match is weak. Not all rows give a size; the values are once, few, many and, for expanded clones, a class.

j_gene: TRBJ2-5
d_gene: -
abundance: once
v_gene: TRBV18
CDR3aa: CASSARGTQYF
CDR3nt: TGTGCCAGCTCCGCCCGAGGGACCCAGTACTTC

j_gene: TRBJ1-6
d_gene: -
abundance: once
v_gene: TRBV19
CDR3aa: CASSIGIASYSPLHF
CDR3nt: TGTGCCAGTAGTATCGGGATCGCCAGCTATTCACCCCTCCACTTT

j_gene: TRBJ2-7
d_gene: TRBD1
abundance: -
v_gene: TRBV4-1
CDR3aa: CASSQDPGQGFYEQYF
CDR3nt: TGCGCCAGCAGCCAGGATCCGGGACAGGGGTTCTACGAGCAGTACTTC

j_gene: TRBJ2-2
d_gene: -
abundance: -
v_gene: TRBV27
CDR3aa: CASSPSSNTGELFF
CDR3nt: TGTGCCAGCAGTCCAAGCTCTAACACCGGGGAGCTGTTTTTT

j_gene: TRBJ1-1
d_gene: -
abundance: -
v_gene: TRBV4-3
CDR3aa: CASSQERGNTEAFF
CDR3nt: TGCGCCAGCAGCCAAGAAAGGGGAAACACTGAAGCTTTCTTT

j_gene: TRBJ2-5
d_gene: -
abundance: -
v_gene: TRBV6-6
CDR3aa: CASSSMDLQETQYF
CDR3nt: TGTGCCAGCAGTTCTATGGACTTACAAGAGACCCAGTACTTC

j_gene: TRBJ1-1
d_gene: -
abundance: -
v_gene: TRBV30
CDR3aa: CAWSVFMNTEAFF
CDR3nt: TGTGCCTGGAGTGTGTTCATGAACACTGAAGCTTTCTTT

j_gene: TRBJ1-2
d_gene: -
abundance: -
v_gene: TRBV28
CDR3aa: CASTANPGGYTF
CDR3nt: TGTGCCAGCACCGCAAACCCCGGTGGCTACACCTTC

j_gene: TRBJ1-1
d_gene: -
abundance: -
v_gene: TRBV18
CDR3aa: CASSPDAVRDTEAFF
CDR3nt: TGTGCCAGCTCACCCGATGCAGTGAGGGACACTGAAGCTTTCTTT

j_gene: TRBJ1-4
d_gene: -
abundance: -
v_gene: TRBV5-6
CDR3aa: CASSLDRNGKLFF
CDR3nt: TGTGCCAGCAGCCTAGACAGAAATGGAAAACTGTTTTTT

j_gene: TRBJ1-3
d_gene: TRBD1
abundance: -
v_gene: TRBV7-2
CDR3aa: CASRRGQGVGNTIYF
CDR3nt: TGTGCCAGCAGAAGGGGACAGGGGGTAGGAAACACCATATATTTT

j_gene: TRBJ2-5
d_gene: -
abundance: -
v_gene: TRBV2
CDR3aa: CASSTSGTLSHRETQYF
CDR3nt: TGTGCCAGCAGTACCTCCGGGACTCTCAGCCACCGAGAGACCCAGTACTTC

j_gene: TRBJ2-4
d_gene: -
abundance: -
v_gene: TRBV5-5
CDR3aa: CASSFLGHENSQYF
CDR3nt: TGTGCCAGCAGCTTCTTGGGTCACGAAAACAGTCAGTACTTC

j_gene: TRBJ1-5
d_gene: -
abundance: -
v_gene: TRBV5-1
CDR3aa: CASSLGGLRSNQPQHF
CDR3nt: TGCGCCAGCAGCTTGGGTGGACTGAGAAGCAATCAGCCCCAGCATTTT

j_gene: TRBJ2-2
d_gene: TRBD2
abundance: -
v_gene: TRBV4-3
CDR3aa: CASSQDQGGAGELFF
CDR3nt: TGCGCCAGCAGCCAAGACCAGGGAGGGGCCGGGGAGCTGTTTTTT

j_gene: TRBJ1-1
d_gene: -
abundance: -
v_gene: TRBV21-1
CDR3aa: CASSKEATGGGFTEAFF
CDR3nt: TGTGCCAGCAGCAAAGAAGCGACAGGGGGTGGATTCACTGAAGCTTTCTTT

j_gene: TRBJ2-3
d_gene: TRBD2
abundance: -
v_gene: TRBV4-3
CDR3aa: CASSQDSASGGRGDTQYF
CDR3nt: TGCGCCAGCAGCCAAGATTCAGCTAGCGGGGGGCGTGGAGATACGCAGTATTTT

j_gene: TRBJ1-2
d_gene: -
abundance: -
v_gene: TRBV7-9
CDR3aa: CASSSNPNYGYTF
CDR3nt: TGTGCCAGCAGTTCTAATCCCAACTATGGCTACACCTTC

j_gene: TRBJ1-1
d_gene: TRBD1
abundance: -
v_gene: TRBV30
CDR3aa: CAWRGGMVTEAFF
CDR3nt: TGTGCCTGGAGAGGGGGCATGGTGACTGAAGCTTTCTTT

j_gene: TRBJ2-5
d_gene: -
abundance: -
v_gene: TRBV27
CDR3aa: CASSLSGGRRRGKEKTQYF
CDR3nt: TGTGCCAGCAGTTTATCGGGGGGGCGGAGAAGAGGGAAGGAAAAGACCCAGTACTTC

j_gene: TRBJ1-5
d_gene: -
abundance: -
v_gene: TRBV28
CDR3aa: CASSLDAGVNSNQPQHF
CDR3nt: TGTGCCAGCAGTTTGGATGCAGGGGTGAATAGCAATCAGCCCCAGCATTTT

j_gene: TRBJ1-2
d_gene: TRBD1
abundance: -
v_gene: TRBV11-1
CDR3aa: CASQGQGGSGYTF
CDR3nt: TGTGCCAGCCAGGGACAGGGGGGGTCTGGCTACACCTTC

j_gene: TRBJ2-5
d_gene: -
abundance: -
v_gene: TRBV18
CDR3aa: CASSPIRETQYF
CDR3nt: TGTGCCAGCTCGCCAATTCGGGAGACCCAGTACTTC

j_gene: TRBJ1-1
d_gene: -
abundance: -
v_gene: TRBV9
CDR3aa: CASSVGLGGAGTEAFF
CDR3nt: TGTGCCAGCAGCGTTGGATTGGGGGGGGCTGGAACTGAAGCTTTCTTT

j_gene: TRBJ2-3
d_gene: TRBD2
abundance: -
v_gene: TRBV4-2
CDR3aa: CASSQEGPGGLDTQYF
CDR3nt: TGTGCCAGCAGCCAAGAAGGCCCGGGGGGACTAGATACGCAGTATTTT

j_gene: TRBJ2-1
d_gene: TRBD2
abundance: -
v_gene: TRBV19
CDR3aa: CASSMVSSGNNEQFF
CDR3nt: TGTGCCAGTAGTATGGTGTCTAGCGGAAACAATGAGCAGTTCTTC